What follows are 17 T cell receptor beta chains derived from one specimen sequenced in a study of cytomegalovirus exposure and HLA in healthy donors. With 60 Vbeta and 13 Jbeta primers, the PCR was carried out. Sequencing was performed with immunoSEQ multiplex PCR; in TCRdb, only in-frame clones are kept and a portion is missing. Of roughly 230,000 clones detected, 85% to 95% appear once; the ten largest clones hold about 1.5%. The specimen was PBMCs. These receptors were collected from a girl aged 2 to 9 in good health and CMV-seronegative.

This chain links TRBV6-5 with TRBJ1-6; D is unclear. There are 12 residues in the CDR3. CDR1 and CDR2 (germline): MNHEY, SVGAGI. Between the trimmed V and J ends, which lost 4 bases and 9 bases, there was a span of 7 bases. CDR3 sequence reads: CASSSRISPLHF. The CDR3 nucleotides are TGTGCCAGCAGTTCCAGGATTTCACCCCTCCACTTT.

Worth noting for this clone: Other DNA sequences in the same sample also yield this CDR3. The V call is TRBV19, the J call TRBJ2-7; 7 nucleotides line up with TRBD1. The ends lost 1 base at V and 2 bases at J; junction bases unmatched: 2. This CDR3 region has 14 residues. In germline, CDR1 is LNHDA, CDR2 SQIVND (reference sequence). The CDR3 region is CASSIGGTAYEQYF. CDR3 nucleotides: TGTGCCAGTAGTATAGGGGGGACAGCCTACGAGCAGTACTTC.

The chain recombines TRBV7-6 with TRBJ2-3; maybe TRBD2 (6 bases). The CDR3 extends over 14 amino acids. Germline CDR1 reads SGHVS; CDR2 reads FNYEAQ. Trimming stripped 4 bases from V and 1 base from J, with 9 bases between. DNA of the CDR3: TGTGCCAGCAGCTCGGGACTGGGCACAGATACGCAGTATTTT. This codes for CASSSGLGTDTQYF.

J is TRBJ2-7 and V is TRBV5-6; 12 bases agree with TRBD1. Germline V gene data show CDR1 as SGHDT and CDR2 as YYEEEE. The CDR3 is 16 amino acids. V lost 4 bases, J lost 4 bases, and 9 bases stayed unmatched. The CDR3, as DNA: TGTGCCAGCAGCCATGGGACAGGGGGCCTACTGTACGAGCAGTACTTC. Translated, it gives CASSHGTGGLLYEQYF.

This rearrangement joins TRBV10-1 to TRBJ2-7; 9 bases align to TRBD2. CDR1 and CDR2 from the germline V gene are WNHNN and SYGVQD (reference sequence). V trimming: 6 bases; J trimming: 3 bases; junction bases outside the gene matches: 18. CDR3 length: 18 amino acids. CDR3 in amino acids: CASSPNPGKREALYEQYF. Written as DNA, the CDR3 is TGCGCCAGCAGCCCCAACCCAGGGAAGCGGGAGGCCCTCTACGAGCAGTACTTC.

The rearrangement uses TRBV7-9 and TRBJ1-1; TRBD1 matches 9 bases. The CDR3 spans 14 residues. CDR1 and CDR2 (germline): SEHNR, FQNEAQ (reference sequence). V shed 7 bases, J shed 3 bases, and the junction held 6 bases outside the gene matches. CDR3 residues: CASTPQGADTEAFF. DNA for the CDR3: TGTGCCAGCACCCCACAGGGGGCGGACACTGAAGCTTTCTTT.

This clone was recorded only once. The chain recombines TRBV29-1 with TRBJ2-5; a weak D match, TRBD2 (6 bases). The last part of the DNA fits TRBJ2-7 better; the J call may be wrong. The CDR3 length is 12 residues. Germline values: CDR1 SQVTM, CDR2 ANQGSEA. The CDR3 protein is CSGGETNYEQYF. The CDR3 DNA is TGCAGCGGCGGGGAAACTAACTACGAGCAGTACTTC.

V usage is TRBV7-2 and J usage is TRBJ2-7; weak D call: TRBD1 (6 bases). The ends were cut back, 5 bases at V and 6 bases at J, with 17 bases in the middle. The V gene's germline CDR1 is SGHTA and CDR2 FQGNSA. This CDR3 spans 14 amino acids. The DNA for the CDR3 is TGTGCCAGCAGCCCGTCCCCCCAGGGGCGCGAGCAGTACTTC. Translation: CASSPSPQGREQYF.

The chain links TRBV7-9 to TRBJ1-1, with a tentative D call TRBD1 (5 bases). The CDR3 covers 15 residues. In germline, CDR1 is SEHNR, CDR2 FQNEAQ (reference sequence). Trimming took off 5 bases at V and 3 bases at J, with 16 bases between the two ends. CDR3 amino acids: CASSAGRPPYTEAFF. Here the CDR3 DNA reads TGTGCCAGCAGCGCGGGACGGCCCCCTTACACTGAAGCTTTCTTT.

CDR3 protein: CASSLRGLDRRETQYF. Written as DNA, the CDR3 is TGTGCCAGCAGTTTACGGGGACTAGATAGACGGGAGACCCAGTACTTC. This sequence joins TRBV27 and TRBJ2-5; 8 nucleotides match TRBD2. CDR1 is MNHEY, CDR2 SMNVEV, per germline (reference sequence). The J segment lost 5 bases and the V segment lost 2 bases, leaving 10 bases of the junction unmatched. This CDR3 contains 16 residues.

The gene calls are TRBV4-2 and TRBJ2-3, with TRBD2 identical over 10 bases. The CDR3 consists of 17 residues. V lost 1 base to trimming and J lost 3 bases; unmatched junction nucleotides: 7. Germline values: CDR1 LGHNA, CDR2 YNFKEQ. The CDR3 sequence is CASSQGLAGVVTDTQYF. DNA of the CDR3: TGTGCCAGCAGCCAAGGGCTAGCGGGAGTCGTAACAGATACGCAGTATTTT.

The chain is built from TRBV27 and TRBJ2-7, with 7 nucleotides matching TRBD2. Germline lookup yields CDR1 MNHEY and CDR2 SMNVEV (reference sequence). V was pared by 4 bases and J by 1 base, with 7 bases of the junction left unmatched. This CDR3 has 15 residues. The CDR3 reads CASSYKAGESYEQYF. In DNA form, the CDR3 reads TGTGCCAGCAGTTACAAGGCGGGAGAGTCCTACGAGCAGTACTTC.

The chain joins TRBV10-3 to TRBJ1-1, with D maybe TRBD1 (5 bases). Germline CDR1 and CDR2: ENHRY and SYGVKD. CDR3 length: 12 amino acids. Trimming took off 10 bases at V and 1 base at J, with 10 bases between the two ends. DNA of the CDR3: TGTGCCACCCGCAGGGAGAACACTGAAGCTTTCTTT. Amino acid sequence: CATRRENTEAFF.

DNA for the CDR3: TGTGCCAGCAGTTACTCCACAGGGGGTGTCAGCTACACCTTC. Its translation: CASSYSTGGVSYTF. The rearrangement uses TRBV6-5 and TRBJ1-2; the match to TRBD1 covers 8 bases. V shed 0 bases and J 9 bases; nucleotides not matched to a gene: 6. Per germline, CDR1 MNHEY and CDR2 SVGAGI. This CDR3 spans 14 amino acids.

The V gene is TRBV7-2, the J gene TRBJ1-2; D is perhaps TRBD1 (5 bases). This CDR3 has 16 amino acids. V lost 1 base to trimming and J lost 1 base, with 13 bases between them. In germline, CDR1 is SGHTA, CDR2 FQGNSA. The DNA for the CDR3 is TGTGCCAGCAGCTTAGGCGGAAGGGGAAGTAACTATGGCTACACCTTC. It codes for CASSLGGRGSNYGYTF.

V and J are TRBV27 and TRBJ2-7; D not certain. The V gene lost 2 bases and the J gene lost 1 base, with 12 bases spanning the gap. Germline assignment: CDR1 MNHEY and CDR2 SMNVEV (reference sequence). CDR3 size: 15 residues. CDR3 loop: CASSLAMWASYEQYF. CDR3 sequence (DNA): TGTGCCAGCAGTTTAGCTATGTGGGCATCCTACGAGCAGTACTTC.

CDR3 protein: CASSDSSTGTGELFF. The CDR3, as DNA: TGTGCCAGCAGCGATTCATCCACGGGCACCGGGGAGCTGTTTTTT. The chain couples TRBV6-4 to TRBJ2-2; the D is unclear. The germline V gene encodes CDR1 MRHNA and CDR2 SNTAGT. Trimming pared 6 bases from V and 4 bases from J, leaving 15 bases between. The CDR3 extends over 15 amino acids.